Shown below are 27 T cell receptor beta chains from a single sample sequenced in a study of graft-versus-host responses after intestinal transplantation. This table comes from immunoSEQ multiplex PCR, and its TCRdb copy is limited to in-frame clones, with some not included. The data show over 100,000 clones, 90% to 95% seen once. Which antigens these TCRs recognize remains unknown. The sequences come from unstimulated CD8+ T cells sorted from spleen or lymph node cells, collected before transplant. The receptors shown here come from a human donor who was the organ donor for an intestinal transplant.

The chain carries TRBV2 and TRBJ2-5; perhaps TRBD2 as D (5 bases). V lost 0 bases to trimming and J lost 3 bases, with 20 bases between them. Germline CDR1 reads SNHLY; CDR2 reads FYNNEI. The CDR3 sequence is 18 residues long. CDR3 DNA: TGTGCCAGCAGTGAAGCGCTTCGGTGGGCGGAGACTAAAGAGACCCAGTACTTC. Its translation is CASSEALRWAETKETQYF.

The CDR3 is CASSLSRINEQFF. CDR3 DNA: TGTGCCAGCAGCTTGTCTAGAATCAATGAGCAGTTCTTC. The V call is TRBV5-6, the J call TRBJ2-1; D ambiguous. The CDR3 length is 13 residues. Germline CDR1 and CDR2: SGHDT and YYEEEE. V lost 1 base and J 6 bases, leaving 8 bases between the germline ends.

The V call is TRBV6-5, the J call TRBJ2-1; tentatively, D is TRBD1 (5 bases). Trimming took off 6 bases at V and 4 bases at J, with 10 bases between the two ends. Germline lookup yields CDR1 MNHEY and CDR2 SVGAGI. The CDR3 length is 13 residues. The CDR3 is CASSGPGYNEQFF. The CDR3 DNA reads TGTGCCAGCAGCGGGCCAGGGTACAATGAGCAGTTCTTC.

The chain is built from TRBV28 and TRBJ1-1; the D gene is possibly TRBD1 (5 bases). The V and J ends lost 1 base and 4 bases respectively, with 7 bases between them. The germline gives CDR1 MDHEN, CDR2 SYDVKM. The CDR3 runs to 13 residues. The CDR3 reads CASSLYRFTEAFF. The CDR3 DNA follows: TGTGCCAGCAGTTTATACAGGTTCACTGAAGCTTTCTTT.

This chain connects TRBV7-9 to TRBJ1-5; D not resolved. The V gene lost 4 bases and the J gene lost 5 bases, with 12 bases spanning the gap. Germline assignment: CDR1 SEHNR and CDR2 FQNEAQ (reference sequence). The CDR3 is made up of 14 amino acids. CDR3 sequence: CASSSNNGHQPQHF. The CDR3 DNA sequence: TGTGCCAGCAGCTCGAACAACGGCCATCAGCCCCAGCATTTT.

The rearrangement uses TRBV28 and TRBJ2-3; a possible D gene is TRBD2 (6 bases). The ends were cut back, 5 bases at V and 0 bases at J, with 12 bases in the middle. The CDR3 runs 15 residues. The germline gives CDR1 MDHEN, CDR2 SYDVKM. CDR3 in DNA: TGTGCCAGCAGTCTGATCGGGACTAGCACAGATACGCAGTATTTT. This codes for CASSLIGTSTDTQYF. Supplemented by reference TRBV28 and TRBJ2-3, the full variable domain reads DVKVTQSSRYLVKRTGEKVFLECVQDMDHENMFWYRQDPGLGLRLIYFSYDVKMKEKGDIPEGYSVSREKKERFSLILESASTNQTSMYLCASSLIGTSTDTQYFGPGTRLTVL.

The chain recombines TRBV19 with TRBJ1-2; D is unclear. Trimming took off 5 bases at V and 4 bases at J, with 14 bases between the two ends. Germline V CDR1 and CDR2: LNHDA, SQIVND (reference sequence). This CDR3 has 14 residues. This CDR3 is CASSPLVGAYGYTF. The CDR3 region has the DNA TGTGCCAGTAGTCCCCTGGTGGGTGCCTATGGCTACACCTTC.

This clone was observed once. J is TRBJ2-5 and V is TRBV25-1; D is unclear. The germline V gene has CDR1 MGHDK and CDR2 SYGVNS. V lost 7 bases, J lost 5 bases, and 11 bases lay in between. CDR3 length equals 12 residues. CDR3 DNA sequence: TGTGCCAGCATCTCACCCCTGGAGACCCAGTACTTC. Protein product: CASISPLETQYF.

V gene TRBV7-9 combines with J gene TRBJ2-7; D is ambiguous. The CDR3 covers 14 residues. CDR1 and CDR2 (germline): SEHNR, FQNEAQ (reference sequence). Trimming took 5 bases from V and 0 from J, leaving 11 bases between them. CDR3 sequence: CASSPMGNSYEQYF. The CDR3 coding sequence is TGTGCCAGCAGCCCGATGGGGAACTCCTACGAGCAGTACTTC.

This rearrangement joins TRBV4-3 to TRBJ2-2; D is unclear. CDR1 and CDR2 from the germline V gene are LGHNA and YSLEER. The CDR3 consists of 14 residues. Trimming removed 6 bases at V and 1 base at J, with 9 bases between. CDR3 sequence reads: CASSDLLNTGELFF. The CDR3 coding sequence is TGCGCCAGCAGTGATTTACTGAACACCGGGGAGCTGTTTTTT.

V is TRBV6-5 and J is TRBJ2-1; D is perhaps TRBD1 or TRBD2 (5 bases each). Germline CDR1 is MNHEY and CDR2 is SVGAGI. The V end lost 2 bases, the J end lost 10 bases, and 9 bases lay between the germline ends. This CDR3 is built from 12 residues. The DNA of the CDR3 is TGTGCCAGCAGTTACGCCGGGACCGAGCAGTTCTTC. It codes for CASSYAGTEQFF.

The genes are TRBV27 and TRBJ2-7; 12 nucleotides line up with TRBD2. The CDR3 has 16 amino acids. V shed 6 bases, J shed 3 bases, and the junction held 9 bases outside the gene matches. Looked up from germline, CDR1 is MNHEY and CDR2 is SMNVEV (reference sequence). CDR3: CASRLEGTSGFYEQYF. DNA for the CDR3: TGTGCCAGCAGGCTAGAAGGGACTAGCGGGTTCTACGAGCAGTACTTC.

This chain connects TRBV19 to TRBJ1-1; perhaps TRBD1 as D (5 bases). CDR1 and CDR2 (germline): LNHDA, SQIVND (reference sequence). The CDR3 is 14 amino acids. V lost 2 bases and J lost 6, with 13 bases in between. CDR3 sequence: CASSISGSYAEAFF. CDR3 nucleotide sequence: TGTGCCAGTAGTATATCAGGGAGTTACGCTGAAGCTTTCTTT.

The V call is TRBV9, the J call TRBJ2-7; 7 bases align to TRBD1. Germline lookup yields CDR1 SGDLS and CDR2 YYNGEE. CDR3 length: 16 amino acids. V lost 4 bases to trimming and J lost 6 bases; unmatched junction nucleotides: 16. The CDR3 reads CASSNVIGTVGSEQYF. Written as DNA, the CDR3 is TGTGCCAGCAGCAATGTCATCGGGACAGTAGGCAGCGAGCAGTACTTC.

The chain is built from TRBV28 and TRBJ2-7; 13 positions match TRBD2. The V and J ends lost 5 bases and 3 bases, in that order; junction bases with no gene match: 16. In germline, CDR1 is MDHEN, CDR2 SYDVKM. The CDR3 is made up of 19 amino acids. The CDR3 here is CASSLPTDGLAGAYYEQYF. CDR3 in DNA: TGTGCCAGCAGTCTACCGACAGACGGACTAGCGGGAGCCTACTACGAGCAGTACTTC.

The chain couples TRBV7-9 to TRBJ1-1; D is unresolved. The CDR3 loop spans 15 amino acids. Per germline, CDR1 SEHNR and CDR2 FQNEAQ (reference sequence). Trimming shortened V by 1 base and J by 4 bases, and 13 bases separated the two germline ends. This CDR3 is CASSLVAGDGTEAFF. Written as DNA, the CDR3 is TGTGCCAGCAGCTTAGTAGCAGGTGATGGCACTGAAGCTTTCTTT.

The V gene is TRBV29-1, the J gene TRBJ2-7, with TRBD2 identical over 10 bases. V gave up 6 bases and J gave up 4 bases; unmatched junction bases: 9. The CDR3 sequence is 14 residues long. Germline-derived CDR1 and CDR2 are SQVTM and ANQGSEA. CDR3 DNA sequence: TGCAGCGTCTGTGTGGGGACTAGCGAGTACGAGCAGTACTTC. Encoded protein: CSVCVGTSEYEQYF.

The rearrangement joins TRBV27 to TRBJ1-5; 8 bases are a match to TRBD1. J lost 5 bases, V lost 3 bases, and 9 bases had no gene match. Germline CDR1 and CDR2: MNHEY and SMNVEV (reference sequence). This CDR3 has 16 amino acids. The CDR3 here is CASSLSRTGSYQPQHF. DNA for the CDR3: TGTGCCAGCAGTTTGTCCAGGACAGGGTCTTATCAGCCCCAGCATTTT.

CDR3 loop: CASSWEGTYEQYF. As DNA, the CDR3 is TGTGCCAGCAGCTGGGAGGGAACCTACGAGCAGTACTTC. The chain joins TRBV5-4 to TRBJ2-7; 7 bases line up with TRBD2. J gave up 2 bases and V 3 bases, and 2 bases lay outside the gene matches. This CDR3 is 13 amino acids long. CDR1 SGHNT and CDR2 YYREEE come from the germline V gene (reference sequence). Supplemented by reference TRBV5-4 and TRBJ2-7, the full variable domain reads ETGVTQSPTHLIKTRGQQVTLRCSSQSGHNTVSWYQQALGQGPQFIFQYYREEENGRGNFPPRFSGLQFPNYSSELNVNALELDDSALYLCASSWEGTYEQYFGPGTRLTVT.

This clone came up once. This chain's CDR3 is CASSFRTGYNPIAGGEQYF. CDR3 DNA sequence: TGTGCCAGCAGCTTCCGGACAGGGTATAATCCAATAGCGGGAGGCGAGCAGTACTTC. This rearrangement joins TRBV5-4 to TRBJ2-7; TRBD2 agrees at 10 bases. The length of the CDR3 is 19 residues. The J segment lost 6 bases and the V segment lost 2 bases, leaving 20 bases of the junction unmatched. The germline V gene encodes CDR1 SGHNT and CDR2 YYREEE (reference sequence).

The chain has TRBV5-5 and TRBJ2-5; 11 bases line up with TRBD1. This CDR3 comprises 15 residues. V dropped 4 bases and J dropped 1; count of bases not matched to a gene: 3. Germline V lookup: CDR1 SGHKS, CDR2 YYEKEE (reference sequence). This CDR3 is CASSTGTGGQETQYF. The CDR3 DNA is TGTGCCAGCAGCACCGGGACAGGGGGCCAAGAGACCCAGTACTTC. The variable domain in full, with the rest retrieved from reference TRBV5-5 and TRBJ2-5, is DAGVTQSPTHLIKTRGQQVTLRCSPISGHKSVSWYQQVLGQGPQFIFQYYEKEERGRGNFPDRFSARQFPNYSSELNVNALLLGDSALYLCASSTGTGGQETQYFGPGTRLLVL.

CDR3 in amino acids: CASSAGQGNGQPQHF. The CDR3 DNA sequence: TGTGCCAGCAGCGCGGGACAGGGAAACGGTCAGCCCCAGCATTTT. The J gene is TRBJ1-5, the V gene TRBV2; 9 positions match TRBD1. Germline V gene lookup returns CDR1 SNHLY and CDR2 FYNNEI. The CDR3 contains 15 residues. Losses at the gene ends were 6 bases for V and 6 bases for J; bases not matched to a gene: 9.

This chain's CDR3 is CAWSGSGTDTQYF. The CDR3 DNA follows: TGTGCCTGGAGCGGGAGCGGCACAGATACGCAGTATTTT. This chain joins TRBV30 and TRBJ2-3; TRBD2 might be the D (6 bases). Germline V gene data show CDR1 as GTSNPN and CDR2 as SVGIG (reference sequence). V was cut by 3 bases and J by 1 base, with 8 bases left in between. The CDR3 covers 13 residues.

CDR3 sequence reads: CSVEDSTDHYGYTF. The CDR3, as DNA: TGCAGCGTTGAAGATTCAACGGATCACTATGGCTACACCTTC. This chain joins TRBV29-1 and TRBJ1-2, with D unresolved. CDR1 is SQVTM and CDR2 is ANQGSEA in the germline V gene. The CDR3 extends over 14 amino acids. Trimming left V 0 bases short and J 3 bases short, with 11 bases between.

As DNA, the CDR3 is TGTGCCAGCAGCCAAGATCGGCGGGGGACGAACATTCAGTACTTC. It codes for CASSQDRRGTNIQYF. The chain has TRBV4-2 and TRBJ2-4, with 7 bases lining up with TRBD2. The CDR3 totals 15 residues. Trimming at V came to 0 bases and at J to 7 bases, leaving 6 bases not matched to a gene. Germline V gives CDR1 LGHNA, CDR2 YNFKEQ.

The chain has TRBV6-6 and TRBJ1-6; no reliable D call. V was cut by 6 bases and J by 7 bases, with 10 bases left in between. CDR3 length: 13 amino acids. Germline V CDR1 and CDR2: MNHNY, SVGAGI (reference sequence). CDR3 in DNA: TGTGCCAGCAGCCCTAAGGAGAATTCACCCCTCCACTTT. Amino acid sequence: CASSPKENSPLHF.

This sequence joins TRBV6-5 and TRBJ1-2; D remains ambiguous. The CDR3 sequence is 14 residues long. Germline V gene lookup returns CDR1 MNHEY and CDR2 SVGAGI. V gave up 2 bases and J gave up 8 bases, with 15 bases separating them. CDR3 region: CASSYERGGGGYTF. The CDR3 DNA is TGTGCCAGCAGTTACGAGCGGGGAGGAGGCGGCTACACCTTC.